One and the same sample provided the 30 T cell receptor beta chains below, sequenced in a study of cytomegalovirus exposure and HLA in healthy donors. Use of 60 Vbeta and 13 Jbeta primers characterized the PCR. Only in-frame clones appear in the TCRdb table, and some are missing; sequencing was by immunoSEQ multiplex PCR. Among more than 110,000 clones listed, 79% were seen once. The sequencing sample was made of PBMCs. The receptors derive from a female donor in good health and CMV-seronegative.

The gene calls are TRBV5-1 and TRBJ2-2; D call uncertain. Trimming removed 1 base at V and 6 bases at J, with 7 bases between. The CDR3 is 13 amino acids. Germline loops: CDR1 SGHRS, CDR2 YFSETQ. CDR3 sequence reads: CASSLTPSGELFF. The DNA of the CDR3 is TGCGCCAGCAGCTTGACTCCTTCCGGGGAGCTGTTTTTT.

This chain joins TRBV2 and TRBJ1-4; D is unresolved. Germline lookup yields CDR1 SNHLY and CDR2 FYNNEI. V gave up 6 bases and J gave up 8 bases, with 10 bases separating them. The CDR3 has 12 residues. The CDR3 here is CASRTEQEKLFF. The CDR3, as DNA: TGTGCCAGCAGAACCGAACAGGAAAAACTGTTTTTT.

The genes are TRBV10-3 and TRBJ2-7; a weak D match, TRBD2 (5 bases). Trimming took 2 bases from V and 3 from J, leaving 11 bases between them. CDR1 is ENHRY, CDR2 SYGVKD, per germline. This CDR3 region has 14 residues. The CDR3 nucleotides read TGTGCCATCAGTGAGCTAGCCGCGATCTACGAGCAGTACTTC. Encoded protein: CAISELAAIYEQYF.

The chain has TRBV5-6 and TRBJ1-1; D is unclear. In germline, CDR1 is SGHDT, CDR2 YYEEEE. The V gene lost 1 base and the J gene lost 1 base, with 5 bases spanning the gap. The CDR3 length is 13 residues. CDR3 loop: CASSLTANTEAFF. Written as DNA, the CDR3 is TGTGCCAGCAGCTTGACAGCGAACACTGAAGCTTTCTTT.

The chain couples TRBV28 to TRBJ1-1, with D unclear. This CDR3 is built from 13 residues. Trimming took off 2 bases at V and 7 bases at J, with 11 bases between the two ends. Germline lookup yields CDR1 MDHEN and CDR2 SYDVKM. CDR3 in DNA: TGTGCCAGCAGTTTAAGTGGAGTGAATGAAGCTTTCTTT. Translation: CASSLSGVNEAFF.

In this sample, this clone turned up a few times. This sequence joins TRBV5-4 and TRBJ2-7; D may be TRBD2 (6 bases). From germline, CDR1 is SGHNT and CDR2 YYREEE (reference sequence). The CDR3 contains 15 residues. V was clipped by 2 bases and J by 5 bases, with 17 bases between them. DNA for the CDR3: TGTGCCAGCAGCTTTTCCTTTAGGCGGGACCACGAGCAGTACTTC. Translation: CASSFSFRRDHEQYF. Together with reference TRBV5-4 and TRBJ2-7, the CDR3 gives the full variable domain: ETGVTQSPTHLIKTRGQQVTLRCSSQSGHNTVSWYQQALGQGPQFIFQYYREEENGRGNFPPRFSGLQFPNYSSELNVNALELDDSALYLCASSFSFRRDHEQYFGPGTRLTVT.

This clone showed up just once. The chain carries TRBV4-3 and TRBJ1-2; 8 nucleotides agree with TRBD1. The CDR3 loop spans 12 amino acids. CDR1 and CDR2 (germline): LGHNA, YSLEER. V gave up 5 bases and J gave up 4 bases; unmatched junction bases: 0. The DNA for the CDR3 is TGCGCCAGCAGCGGACAGGGCTATGGCTACACCTTC. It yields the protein CASSGQGYGYTF.

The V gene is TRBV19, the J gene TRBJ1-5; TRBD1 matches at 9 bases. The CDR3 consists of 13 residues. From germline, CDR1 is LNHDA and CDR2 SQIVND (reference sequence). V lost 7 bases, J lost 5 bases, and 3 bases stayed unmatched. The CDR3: CASNGQGYQPQHF. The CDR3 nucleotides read TGTGCCAGTAACGGACAGGGGTATCAGCCCCAGCATTTT. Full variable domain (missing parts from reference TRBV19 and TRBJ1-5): DGGITQSPKYLFRKEGQNVTLSCEQNLNHDAMYWYRQDPGQGLRLIYYSQIVNDFQKGDIAEGYSVSREKKESFPLTVTSAQKNPTAFYLCASNGQGYQPQHFGDGTRLSIL.

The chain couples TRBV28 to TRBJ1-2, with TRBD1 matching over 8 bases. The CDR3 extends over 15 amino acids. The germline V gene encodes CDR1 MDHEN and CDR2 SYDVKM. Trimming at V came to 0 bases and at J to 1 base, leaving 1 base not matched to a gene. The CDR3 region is CASSLWDRDNYGYTF. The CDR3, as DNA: TGTGCCAGCAGTTTATGGGACAGGGATAACTATGGCTACACCTTC.

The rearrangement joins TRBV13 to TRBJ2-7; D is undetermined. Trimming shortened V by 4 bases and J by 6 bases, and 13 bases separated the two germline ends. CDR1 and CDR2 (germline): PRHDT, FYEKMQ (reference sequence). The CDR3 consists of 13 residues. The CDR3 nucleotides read TGTGCCAGCAGCTACCGGGTCAAAAGCGAGCAGTACTTC. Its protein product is CASSYRVKSEQYF.

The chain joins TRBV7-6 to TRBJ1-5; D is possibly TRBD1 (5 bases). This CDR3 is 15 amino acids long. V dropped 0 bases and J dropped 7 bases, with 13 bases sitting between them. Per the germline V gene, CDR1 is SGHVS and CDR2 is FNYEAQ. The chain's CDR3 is CASSLAWGDDQPQHF. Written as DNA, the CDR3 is TGTGCCAGCAGCTTAGCGTGGGGGGATGACCAGCCCCAGCATTTT.

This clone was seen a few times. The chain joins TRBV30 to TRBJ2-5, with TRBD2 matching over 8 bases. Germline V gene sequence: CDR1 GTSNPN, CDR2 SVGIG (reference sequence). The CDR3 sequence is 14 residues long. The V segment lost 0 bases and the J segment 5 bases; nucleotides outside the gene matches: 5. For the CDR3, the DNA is TGTGCCTGGAGTGTACGCGGGGGGCACGAGACCCAGTACTTC. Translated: CAWSVRGGHETQYF. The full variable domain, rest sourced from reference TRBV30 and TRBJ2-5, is SQTIHQWPATLVQPVGSPLSLECTVEGTSNPNLYWYRQAAGRGLQLLFYSVGIGQISSEVPQNLSASRPQDRQFILSSKKLLLSDSGFYLCAWSVRGGHETQYFGPGTRLLVL.

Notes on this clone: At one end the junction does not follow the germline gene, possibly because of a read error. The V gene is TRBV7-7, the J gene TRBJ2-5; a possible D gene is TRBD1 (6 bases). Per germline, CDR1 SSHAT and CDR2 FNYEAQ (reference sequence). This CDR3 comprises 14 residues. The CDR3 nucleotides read TGTGCTAGCAGCTACGGTTTGGGGGCGGAGACCCAGTACTTC. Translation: CASSYGLGAETQYF.

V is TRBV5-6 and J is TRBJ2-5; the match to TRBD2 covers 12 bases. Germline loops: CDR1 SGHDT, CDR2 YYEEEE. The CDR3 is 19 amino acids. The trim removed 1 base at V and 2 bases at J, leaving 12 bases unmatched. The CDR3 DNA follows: TGTGCCAGCAGCTTGCGGACTCTAGCGGGAGGGTTCTTTCAAGAGACCCAGTACTTC. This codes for CASSLRTLAGGFFQETQYF.

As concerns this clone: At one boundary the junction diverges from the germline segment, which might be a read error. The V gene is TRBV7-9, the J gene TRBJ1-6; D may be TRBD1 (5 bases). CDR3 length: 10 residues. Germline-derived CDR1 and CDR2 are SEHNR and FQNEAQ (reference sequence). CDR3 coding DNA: TGTTCCAGCAGTGGGGGGGCCCTCCACTTT. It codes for CSSSGGALHF.

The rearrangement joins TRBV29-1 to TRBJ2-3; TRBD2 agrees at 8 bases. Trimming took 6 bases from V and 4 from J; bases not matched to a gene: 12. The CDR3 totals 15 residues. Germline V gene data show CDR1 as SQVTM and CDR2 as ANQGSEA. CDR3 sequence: CSVHLAGSSPDTQYF. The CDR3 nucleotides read TGCAGCGTACACCTAGCGGGCTCGTCGCCAGATACGCAGTATTTT.

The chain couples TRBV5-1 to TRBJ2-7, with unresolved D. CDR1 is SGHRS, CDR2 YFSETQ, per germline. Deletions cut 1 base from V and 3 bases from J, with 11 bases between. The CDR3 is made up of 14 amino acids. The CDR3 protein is CASSLYGPIYEQYF. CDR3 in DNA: TGCGCCAGCAGCTTGTATGGGCCAATCTACGAGCAGTACTTC.

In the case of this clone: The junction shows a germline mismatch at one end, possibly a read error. CDR3 nucleotides: TGTGCCAGCAGTTTTAGTCCACAGAAGCCCGATTTT. This translates into CASSFSPQKPDF. The J gene is TRBJ1-4, the V gene TRBV28; D gene ambiguous. Germline values: CDR1 MDHEN, CDR2 SYDVKM. This CDR3 comprises 12 residues.

The DNA for the CDR3 is TGTGCCAGCAGCGCTAGGACAGGGGTGAACACTGAAGCTTTCTTT. Encoded protein: CASSARTGVNTEAFF. The V and J genes are TRBV9 and TRBJ1-1; TRBD1 matches 9 bases. V lost 3 bases and J lost 0; bases outside the gene matches: 3. Germline CDR1 reads SGDLS; CDR2 reads YYNGEE. CDR3 length equals 15 residues.

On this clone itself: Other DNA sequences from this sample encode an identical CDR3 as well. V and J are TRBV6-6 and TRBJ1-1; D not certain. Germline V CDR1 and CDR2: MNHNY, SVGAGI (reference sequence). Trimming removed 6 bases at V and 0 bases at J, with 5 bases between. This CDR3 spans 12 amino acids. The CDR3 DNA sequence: TGTGCCAGCAGGCGTTTGAACACTGAAGCTTTCTTT. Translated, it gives CASRRLNTEAFF.

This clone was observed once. CDR3 sequence reads: CASSLGGRGNEQFF. The CDR3, as DNA: TGCGCCAGCAGCTTGGGAGGCAGGGGCAATGAGCAGTTCTTC. This chain connects TRBV5-1 to TRBJ2-1; possible D gene TRBD1, 6 bases. This CDR3 is built from 14 residues. V was clipped by 0 bases and J by 6 bases, with 10 bases between them. Germline V gene lookup returns CDR1 SGHRS and CDR2 YFSETQ.

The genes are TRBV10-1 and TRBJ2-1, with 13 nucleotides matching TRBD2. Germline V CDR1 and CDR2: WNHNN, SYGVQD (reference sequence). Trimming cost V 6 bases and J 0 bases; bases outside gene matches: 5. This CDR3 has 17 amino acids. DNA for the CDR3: TGCGCCAGCAGCGGGACTAGCGGGATGAGCTCCTACAATGAGCAGTTCTTC. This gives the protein CASSGTSGMSSYNEQFF.

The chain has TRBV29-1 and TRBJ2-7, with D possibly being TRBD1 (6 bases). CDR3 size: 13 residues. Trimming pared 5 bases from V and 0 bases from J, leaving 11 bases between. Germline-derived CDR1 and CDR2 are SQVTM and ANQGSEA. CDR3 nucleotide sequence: TGCAGCGTTAGTCAGGGGATCTCCTACGAGCAGTACTTC. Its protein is CSVSQGISYEQYF.

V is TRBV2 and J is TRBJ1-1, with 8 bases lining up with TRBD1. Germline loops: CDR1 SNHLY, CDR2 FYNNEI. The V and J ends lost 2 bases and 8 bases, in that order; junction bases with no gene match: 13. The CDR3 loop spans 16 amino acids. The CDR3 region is CASSERPSQGATEAFF. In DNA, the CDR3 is TGTGCCAGCAGTGAACGACCATCGCAGGGGGCCACGGAAGCTTTCTTT.

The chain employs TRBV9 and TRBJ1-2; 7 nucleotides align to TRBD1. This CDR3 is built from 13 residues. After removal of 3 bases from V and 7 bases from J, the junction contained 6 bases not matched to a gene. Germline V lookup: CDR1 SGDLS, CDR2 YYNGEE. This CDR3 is CASSANRGAGYTF. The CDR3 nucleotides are TGTGCCAGCAGCGCCAACAGGGGTGCTGGCTACACCTTC. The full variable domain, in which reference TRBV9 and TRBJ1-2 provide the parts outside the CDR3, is DSGVTQTPKHLITATGQRVTLRCSPRSGDLSVYWYQQSLDQGLQFLIQYYNGEERAKGNILERFSAQQFPDLHSELNLSSLELGDSALYFCASSANRGAGYTFGSGTRLTVV.

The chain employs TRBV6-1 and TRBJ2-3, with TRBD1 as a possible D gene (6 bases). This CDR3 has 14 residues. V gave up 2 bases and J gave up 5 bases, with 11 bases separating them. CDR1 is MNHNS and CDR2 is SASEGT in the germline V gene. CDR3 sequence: CASSELRGRDTQYF. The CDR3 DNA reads TGTGCCAGCAGTGAACTTAGGGGGAGAGATACGCAGTATTTT.

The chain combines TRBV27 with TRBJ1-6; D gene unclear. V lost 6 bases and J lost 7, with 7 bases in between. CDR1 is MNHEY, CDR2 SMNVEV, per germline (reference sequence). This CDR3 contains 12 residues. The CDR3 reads CASSFPNSPLHF. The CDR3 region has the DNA TGTGCCAGCAGCTTCCCGAATTCACCCCTCCACTTT.

CDR3 region: CAWTGQGGSYEQYF. Written as DNA, the CDR3 is TGTGCCTGGACTGGACAGGGTGGCTCCTACGAGCAGTACTTC. The chain joins TRBV30 to TRBJ2-7, with 8 bases lining up with TRBD1. Trimming cost V 4 bases and J 0 bases; bases outside gene matches: 5. CDR1 and CDR2 from the germline V gene are GTSNPN and SVGIG (reference sequence). This CDR3 is built from 14 residues.

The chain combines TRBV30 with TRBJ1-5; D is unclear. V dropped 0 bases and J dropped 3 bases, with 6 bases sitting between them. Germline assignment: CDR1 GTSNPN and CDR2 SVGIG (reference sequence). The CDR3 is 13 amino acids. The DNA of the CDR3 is TGTGCCTGGAGTGTGGCGGACAATCAGCCCCAGCATTTT. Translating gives CAWSVADNQPQHF.

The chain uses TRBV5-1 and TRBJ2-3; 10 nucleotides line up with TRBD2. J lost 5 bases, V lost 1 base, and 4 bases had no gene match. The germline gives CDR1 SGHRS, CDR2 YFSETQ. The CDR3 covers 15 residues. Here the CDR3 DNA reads TGCGCCAGCAGCTTGCAAGCGGGGGGGCAAGATACGCAGTATTTT. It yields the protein CASSLQAGGQDTQYF.